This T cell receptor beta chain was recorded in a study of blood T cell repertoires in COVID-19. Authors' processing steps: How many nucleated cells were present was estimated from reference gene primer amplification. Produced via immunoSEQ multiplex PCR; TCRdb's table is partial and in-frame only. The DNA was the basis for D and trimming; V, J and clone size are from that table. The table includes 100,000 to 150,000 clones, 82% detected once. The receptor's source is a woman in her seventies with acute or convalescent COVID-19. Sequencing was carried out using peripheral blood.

CDR3 coding DNA: TGTGCCAGTAGTATAAGCAGGGAATCTAACTATGGCTACACCTTC. This sequence encodes CASSISRESNYGYTF. The chain has TRBV19 and TRBJ1-2; D might be TRBD1 (5 bases). The germline V and J ends were trimmed by 2 bases and 0 bases, with 10 bases remaining between them. The CDR3 has 15 amino acids. Germline assignment: CDR1 LNHDA and CDR2 SQIVND (reference sequence).